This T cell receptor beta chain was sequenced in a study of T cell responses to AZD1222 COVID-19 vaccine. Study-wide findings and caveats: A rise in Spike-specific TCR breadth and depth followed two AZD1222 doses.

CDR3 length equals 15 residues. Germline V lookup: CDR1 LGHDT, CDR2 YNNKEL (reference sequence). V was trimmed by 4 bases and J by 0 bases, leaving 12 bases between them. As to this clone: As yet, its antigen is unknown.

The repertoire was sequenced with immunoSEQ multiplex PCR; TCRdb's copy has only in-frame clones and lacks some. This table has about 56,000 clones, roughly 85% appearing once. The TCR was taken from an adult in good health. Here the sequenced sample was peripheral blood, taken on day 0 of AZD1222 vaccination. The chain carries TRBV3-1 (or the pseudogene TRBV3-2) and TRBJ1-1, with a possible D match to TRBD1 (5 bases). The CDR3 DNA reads TGTGCCAGCAGCCGGCCGGTGGGGGTGAACACTGAAGCTTTCTTT. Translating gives CASSRPVGVNTEAFF.